This T cell receptor (beta chain) was recorded in a study of T-cell reconstitution after alpha-beta-depleted transplantation in children. This clonotype was seen only a few times. Its antigen is as yet unknown. This CDR3 has 15 amino acids. After removal of 6 bases from V and 9 bases from J, the junction contained 14 bases not matched to a gene. Germline V lookup: CDR1 SQVTM, CDR2 ANQGSEA. Unique molecular identifiers featured in how the TCRbeta library was prepared. TCRdb re-analysed the PCR reads in MiXCR, keeping a single row per CDR3 protein. The profile shows approximately 400,000 distinct CDR3 sequences, about a sixth of them singletons. Regarding the study as a whole: About two months after transplant, alpha-beta T cells reportedly came from several hundred expanded graft clones. There were some patients whose high TCRbeta diversity at day 60 came from surviving recipient T cells and thymic progenitors. T-cell counts and diversity were attributed mostly to newly produced T cells one year after transplant.

The material sequenced was PBMCs, mostly from graft donor cells, taken 360 days after TCRalphabeta/CD19-depleted stem cell transplant. This sequence joins TRBV29-1 and TRBJ2-3; 11 positions match TRBD1. The clonotype originates from a boy younger than two who had a stem cell transplant for Wiskott-Aldrich syndrome, so the T cells may come from the graft donor. CDR3 sequence: CSVYSPGQGVGTQYF. Here the CDR3 DNA reads TGCAGCGTCTACTCTCCGGGACAGGGGGTGGGGACGCAGTATTTT.